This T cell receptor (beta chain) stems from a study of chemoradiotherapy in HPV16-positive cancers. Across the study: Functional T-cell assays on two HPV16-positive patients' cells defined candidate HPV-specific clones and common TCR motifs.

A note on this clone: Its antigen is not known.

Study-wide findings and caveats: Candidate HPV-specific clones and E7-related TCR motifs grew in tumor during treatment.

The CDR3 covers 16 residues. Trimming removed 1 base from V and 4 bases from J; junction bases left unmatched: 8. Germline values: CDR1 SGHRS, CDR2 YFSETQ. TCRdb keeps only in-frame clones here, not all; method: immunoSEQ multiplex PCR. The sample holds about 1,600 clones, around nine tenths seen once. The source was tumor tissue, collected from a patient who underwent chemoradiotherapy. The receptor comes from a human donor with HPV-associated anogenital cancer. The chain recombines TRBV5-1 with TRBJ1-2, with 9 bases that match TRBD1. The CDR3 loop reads CASSLPVGTGTYGYTF. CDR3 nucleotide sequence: TGCGCCAGCAGCTTGCCGGTTGGGACAGGGACCTATGGCTACACCTTC. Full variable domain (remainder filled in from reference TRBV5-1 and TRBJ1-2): KAGVTQTPRYLIKTRGQQVTLSCSPISGHRSVSWYQQTPGQGLQFLFEYFSETQRNKGNFPGRFSGRQFSNSRSEMNVSTLELGDSALYLCASSLPVGTGTYGYTFGSGTRLTVV.